The source of this T cell receptor (beta chain) is a study of OX40 agonist ivuxolimab in advanced cancers. On the study more broadly: The study enrolled dose-escalation patients with hepatocellular carcinoma, melanoma, renal cell or head and neck cancer. From roughly 20 to 79 years was the age range, with a mean of around 56 years, and approximately 84% were male.

Libraries were prepared by immunoSEQ multiplex PCR; TCRdb keeps only in-frame clonotypes and omits some of them. The data contain about 48,000 clones, 75% to 90% of them seen just once; the ten biggest clones take up roughly a third. With V trimmed by 4 bases and J by 2 bases, 6 bases remained unmatched. The germline CDR1 and CDR2 sequences are SGHDT and YYEEEE. This CDR3 spans 14 amino acids. This sample comprised CD4+ or CD8+ T cells sorted from blood, obtained in a trial of the OX40 agonist ivuxolimab. This chain links TRBV5-6 with TRBJ2-7, with TRBD1 matching 7 bases. The receptor was derived from an adult with an advanced solid tumor such as melanoma, head and neck, liver or kidney cancer. The CDR3 spells CASSDMDRTYEQYF. The CDR3 DNA follows: TGTGCCAGCAGCGATATGGACAGGACCTACGAGCAGTACTTC.